What follows are 12 T cell receptor beta chains derived from one specimen sequenced in a study of T-cell reconstitution after alpha-beta-depleted transplantation in children. Unique molecular identifiers were incorporated during preparation of the TCRbeta library. Each CDR3 protein is one row after TCRdb ran MiXCR on the PCR reads. The repertoire consists of roughly 160,000 distinct CDR3 sequences, with 11% occurring once and the leading ten covering over 10%. The input for sequencing was PBMCs, taken before TCRalphabeta/CD19-depleted stem cell transplant. All receptors derive from a boy younger than 10 with acute myeloid leukemia, due to receive a stem cell transplant.

This clonotype was recorded at least ten times. V usage is TRBV27 and J usage is TRBJ2-3; D unresolved. Germline CDR1 reads MNHEY; CDR2 reads SMNVEV (reference sequence). The CDR3 loop spans 13 amino acids. V was clipped by 2 bases and J by 2 bases, with 5 bases between them. CDR3 region: CASSLTNTDTQYF. The CDR3 DNA is TGTGCCAGCAGTTTAACAAACACAGATACGCAGTATTTT.

This clonotype was counted ten times or more. The chain is built from TRBV4-2 and TRBJ2-1; TRBD2 agrees at 7 bases. CDR1 LGHNA and CDR2 YNFKEQ come from the germline V gene. This CDR3 has 16 residues. The ends lost 2 bases at V and 3 bases at J; junction bases unmatched: 7. The CDR3 DNA is TGTGCCAGCAGCCAACTAGCGGACAATTTCTACAATGAGCAGTTCTTC. It encodes CASSQLADNFYNEQFF.

The V call is TRBV27, the J call TRBJ1-1; D perhaps matches TRBD1 (5 bases). The CDR3 runs 14 residues. V was clipped by 5 bases and J by 5 bases, with 15 bases between them. Germline V gene lookup returns CDR1 MNHEY and CDR2 SMNVEV (reference sequence). The CDR3 nucleotides read TGTGCCAGCAGTCCAGCCGGGTGGGGGACTGAAGCTTTCTTT. It yields the protein CASSPAGWGTEAFF.

As to this clonotype: It may be a read error: a sequence one base away is much more abundant. This chain connects TRBV5-5 to TRBJ1-2; D is uncertain. Per germline, CDR1 SGHKS and CDR2 YYEKEE (reference sequence). The CDR3 covers 13 residues. In DNA, the CDR3 is TGTGCCAGCAGCCAAGGGCGGAACTATGGCTACCCCTTC. The encoded protein is CASSQGRNYGYPF. The full variable domain, its missing parts supplied by reference TRBV5-5 and TRBJ1-2, is DAGVTQSPTHLIKTRGQQVTLRCSPISGHKSVSWYQQVLGQGPQFIFQYYEKEERGRGNFPDRFSARQFPNYSSELNVNALLLGDSALYLCASSQGRNYGYPFGSGTRLTVV.

This clonotype occurred many times. The chain couples TRBV5-5 to TRBJ1-5, with D unclear. In germline, CDR1 is SGHKS, CDR2 YYEKEE (reference sequence). This CDR3 is built from 13 residues. The V end was cut by 2 bases, the J end by 4 bases, with 7 bases between. CDR3 nucleotides: TGTGCCAGCAGCTTATCGAAGAATCAGCCCCAGCATTTT. Protein sequence: CASSLSKNQPQHF.

This clonotype was detected many times. This rearrangement joins TRBV7-3 to TRBJ2-3; D is unclear. V was trimmed by 5 bases and J by 2 bases, leaving 8 bases between them. This CDR3 spans 13 amino acids. Germline V gene lookup returns CDR1 SGHTA and CDR2 FQGTGA. Here the CDR3 DNA reads TGTGCCAGCAGCACCCGAAACACAGATACGCAGTATTTT. This codes for CASSTRNTDTQYF.

In DNA form, the CDR3 reads TGCAGTGCCGCTGACAGGGCCAGAAGGTACGAGCAGTACTTC. Protein: CSAADRARRYEQYF. The chain couples TRBV20-1 to TRBJ2-7; the match to TRBD1 covers 7 bases. Trimming at V came to 6 bases and at J to 4 bases, leaving 12 bases not matched to a gene. CDR3 length: 14 amino acids. Per the germline V gene, CDR1 is DFQATT and CDR2 is SNEGSKA (reference sequence).

This clonotype was detected ten times or more. The chain recombines TRBV20-1 with TRBJ1-1, with D hard to call. Germline V gene lookup returns CDR1 DFQATT and CDR2 SNEGSKA (reference sequence). V shed 6 bases and J shed 5 bases, with 10 bases lying between them. The CDR3 consists of 11 residues. As DNA, the CDR3 is TGCAGTGCCGAGCGAACTACTGAAGCTTTCTTT. Protein: CSAERTTEAFF.

This clonotype showed up many times. The CDR3 spells CASSFIGATSGNEQFF. The CDR3 bases are TGCGCCAGCAGCTTCATTGGGGCGACTAGCGGTAATGAGCAGTTCTTC. This sequence joins TRBV5-1 and TRBJ2-1; 9 positions agree with TRBD2. The CDR3 contains 16 residues. CDR1 and CDR2 (germline): SGHRS, YFSETQ. The V and J ends lost 2 bases and 7 bases, in that order; junction bases with no gene match: 10.

This clonotype has ten or more counts. The chain recombines TRBV28 with TRBJ1-1; the D gene is possibly TRBD1 (6 bases). In germline, CDR1 is MDHEN, CDR2 SYDVKM. The CDR3 totals 15 residues. Trimming removed 6 bases from V and 1 base from J, with 15 bases in between. In DNA form, the CDR3 reads TGTGCCAGCAGGACCGGAGGACAGACGAACACTGAAGCTTTCTTT. It specifies CASRTGGQTNTEAFF.

Ten or more counts support this clonotype. The chain combines TRBV9 with TRBJ2-5; 14 positions agree with TRBD2. Germline values: CDR1 SGDLS, CDR2 YYNGEE. CDR3 length equals 16 residues. The ends lost 1 base at V and 4 bases at J; junction bases unmatched: 3. CDR3 nucleotides: TGTGCCAGCAGCGTACAAGGACTAGCGGGAGGAGAGACCCAGTACTTC. It translates to CASSVQGLAGGETQYF.

The sample holds many counts of this clonotype. CDR3 loop: CASSLVGGPGETQYF. The CDR3 DNA is TGTGCCAGCAGCTTGGTGGGAGGGCCAGGAGAGACCCAGTACTTC. This chain uses TRBV5-6 with TRBJ2-5; 7 bases agree with TRBD2. Germline V gives CDR1 SGHDT, CDR2 YYEEEE. The CDR3 runs to 15 residues. The ends lost 0 bases at V and 4 bases at J; junction bases unmatched: 6.